The 25 T cell receptor beta chains reported below all come from one sample, sequenced in a study of OX40 agonist ivuxolimab in advanced cancers. Using immunoSEQ multiplex PCR, the repertoire was profiled, and TCRdb retains in-frame clones only, with some absent. The sample lists some 19,000 clones, roughly 80% occurring once. The sequences come from CD4+ or CD8+ T cells sorted from blood, collected in a trial of the OX40 agonist ivuxolimab. The receptors were gathered from an adult with an advanced solid tumor such as melanoma, head and neck, liver or kidney cancer.

The CDR3 protein is CASSLGTEQFF. CDR3 DNA: TGTGCCAGCAGCTTGGGGACCGAGCAGTTCTTC. This chain links TRBV5-4 with TRBJ2-1; no definite D call. This CDR3 region has 11 residues. The germline gives CDR1 SGHNT, CDR2 YYREEE (reference sequence). The ends were cut back, 0 bases at V and 10 bases at J, with 5 bases in the middle.

V usage is TRBV6-6 and J usage is TRBJ1-1; D remains ambiguous. The CDR3 contains 14 residues. V was trimmed by 6 bases and J by 1 base, leaving 12 bases between them. Germline-derived CDR1 and CDR2 are MNHNY and SVGAGI (reference sequence). This CDR3 reads CASRSLGKNTEAFF. The DNA of the CDR3 is TGTGCCAGCAGGAGCCTAGGGAAGAACACTGAAGCTTTCTTT.

The J gene is TRBJ2-5, the V gene TRBV6-5; D remains unclear. The CDR3 is 13 residues long. Trimming stripped 3 bases from V and 3 bases from J, with 8 bases between. The germline V gene encodes CDR1 MNHEY and CDR2 SVGAGI. The CDR3 DNA reads as TGTGCCAGCAGTTATAATCCTAAAGAGACCCAGTACTTC. Its translation: CASSYNPKETQYF.

V is TRBV25-1 and J is TRBJ1-3; D unresolved. CDR1 is MGHDK and CDR2 is SYGVNS in the germline V gene. The CDR3 is 11 residues long. Trimming took 4 bases from V and 4 from J, leaving 2 bases between them. The CDR3 DNA reads as TGTGCCAGCAGTGCCGGAAACACCATATATTTT. It encodes CASSAGNTIYF.

This chain uses TRBV30 with TRBJ2-5; 9 bases agree with TRBD2. Looked up from germline, CDR1 is GTSNPN and CDR2 is SVGIG (reference sequence). Unmatched junction bases numbered 4, after V lost 5 bases and J lost 3 bases. The CDR3 is made up of 13 amino acids. The CDR3 reads CAWCGRAKETQYF. The CDR3, as DNA: TGTGCCTGGTGCGGGAGGGCCAAAGAGACCCAGTACTTC.

This chain joins TRBV7-3 and TRBJ2-1; 9 bases align to TRBD2. V lost 5 bases to trimming and J lost 5 bases; unmatched junction nucleotides: 13. The germline V gene encodes CDR1 SGHTA and CDR2 FQGTGA. This CDR3 is 17 amino acids long. CDR3 coding DNA: TGTGCCAGCAGCCCCCAACCTAGCGGGGTAGCCAACAATGAGCAGTTCTTC. Its protein is CASSPQPSGVANNEQFF.

This clone has just one count. The chain recombines TRBV7-8 with TRBJ1-2, with no clear D. Germline V gives CDR1 SGHVS, CDR2 FQNEAQ. V shed 2 bases and J shed 5 bases, with 15 bases lying between them. This CDR3 has 15 residues. The CDR3 DNA sequence: TGTGCCAGCAGCTTATCTCTGGACGGCCCATATGGCTACACCTTC. This codes for CASSLSLDGPYGYTF.

The chain recombines TRBV2 with TRBJ2-2, with D hard to call. Germline values: CDR1 SNHLY, CDR2 FYNNEI. The V end lost 6 bases, the J end lost 7 bases, and 18 bases lay between the germline ends. This CDR3 is 15 amino acids long. CDR3 DNA sequence: TGTGCCAGCAGGCTCCGGGTTACAAGGGACGGGGAGCTGTTTTTT. This gives the protein CASRLRVTRDGELFF.

On this clone itself: An end of the junction does not agree with germline; a read error may underlie this. The V gene is TRBV2, the J gene TRBJ1-2; the match to TRBD1 covers 7 bases. The germline V gene encodes CDR1 SNHLY and CDR2 FYNNEI. The CDR3 contains 12 residues. The CDR3 region is CASGRGTAGFPF. CDR3 nucleotide sequence: TGTGCCAGCGGTAGGGGGACAGCGGGGTTCCCCTTC.

CDR3 coding DNA: TGTGCCAGCAGCCTACGGACTAGCGATGAGCAGTTCTTC. This codes for CASSLRTSDEQFF. V and J are TRBV11-3 and TRBJ2-1, with 9 nucleotides matching TRBD2. In germline, CDR1 is SGHNT, CDR2 YENEEA. CDR3 size: 13 residues. V shed 5 bases and J 8 bases; nucleotides not matched to a gene: 4.

The rearrangement links TRBV10-1 to TRBJ2-3; unclear D gene. CDR3 size: 14 residues. V was trimmed by 5 bases and J by 5 bases, leaving 14 bases between them. Germline lookup yields CDR1 WNHNN and CDR2 SYGVQD (reference sequence). Written as DNA, the CDR3 is TGCGCCAGCAGTCGTCGACAACTGCAAGATACGCAGTATTTT. It is translated as CASSRRQLQDTQYF.

This sequence joins TRBV27 and TRBJ2-3, with 9 bases lining up with TRBD2. Looked up from germline, CDR1 is MNHEY and CDR2 is SMNVEV (reference sequence). V shed 4 bases and J 5 bases; nucleotides not matched to a gene: 7. The CDR3 covers 15 residues. DNA of the CDR3: TGTGCCAGCAGTTCGCTGCGGGGGGGCAAAGATACGCAGTATTTT. It is translated as CASSSLRGGKDTQYF.

J is TRBJ1-5 and V is TRBV19; 9 bases agree with TRBD1. Germline V gene data show CDR1 as LNHDA and CDR2 as SQIVND (reference sequence). There are 13 residues in the CDR3. Trimming at V came to 6 bases and at J to 7 bases, leaving 4 bases not matched to a gene. CDR3 residues: CASRRQGDQPQHF. DNA of the CDR3: TGTGCCAGTAGGCGACAGGGGGACCAGCCCCAGCATTTT.

V gene TRBV6-6 combines with J gene TRBJ2-2; D remains unclear. Trimming pared 5 bases from V and 0 bases from J, leaving 10 bases between. CDR1 and CDR2 from the germline V gene are MNHNY and SVGAGI (reference sequence). CDR3 length: 15 amino acids. CDR3 loop: CASSPGRANTGELFF. DNA of the CDR3: TGTGCCAGCAGTCCCGGACGGGCGAACACCGGGGAGCTGTTTTTT.

The chain combines TRBV6-5 with TRBJ2-7; D unresolved. Trimming stripped 8 bases from V and 2 bases from J, with 10 bases between. Germline loops: CDR1 MNHEY, CDR2 SVGAGI. The CDR3 totals 12 residues. In nucleotides, the CDR3 is TGTGCCAGCTCTCAGGTTCCCTACGAGCAGTACTTC. Protein product: CASSQVPYEQYF.

This sequence joins TRBV2 and TRBJ1-4, with D maybe TRBD1 (6 bases). CDR1 and CDR2 from the germline V gene are SNHLY and FYNNEI. V lost 8 bases to trimming and J lost 8 bases, with 15 bases between them. This CDR3 spans 13 amino acids. The CDR3 here is CASLGGAGEKLFF. For the CDR3, the DNA is TGTGCCAGCTTGGGGGGGGCGGGAGAAAAACTGTTTTTT.

The chain has TRBV7-9 and TRBJ1-1; D ambiguous. Germline V gives CDR1 SEHNR, CDR2 FQNEAQ (reference sequence). The ends were cut back, 7 bases at V and 1 base at J, with 10 bases in the middle. This CDR3 is 13 amino acids long. CDR3 amino acids: CASTFGRNTEAFF. For the CDR3, the DNA is TGTGCCAGCACCTTCGGACGGAACACTGAAGCTTTCTTT.

CDR3 nucleotides: TGCGCCAGCAGCTTTAATAGCGGGAGAGATAATGAGCAGTTCTTC. Translation: CASSFNSGRDNEQFF. The chain links TRBV5-1 to TRBJ2-1; TRBD2 agrees at 9 bases. The V gene's germline CDR1 is SGHRS and CDR2 YFSETQ. CDR3 length equals 15 residues. V lost 2 bases to trimming and J lost 7 bases; unmatched junction nucleotides: 7.

The gene calls are TRBV7-3 and TRBJ2-1, with 12 nucleotides matching TRBD2. Germline V gene lookup returns CDR1 SGHTA and CDR2 FQGTGA. The CDR3 contains 16 residues. The V segment lost 5 bases and the J segment 6 bases; nucleotides outside the gene matches: 8. The CDR3 DNA follows: TGTGCCAGCAGCGCATACCTAGCGGGAGGGGTCAATGAGCAGTTCTTC. Amino acid sequence: CASSAYLAGGVNEQFF.

This chain joins TRBV5-6 and TRBJ2-3; D not resolved. CDR3 length: 17 residues. CDR1 SGHDT and CDR2 YYEEEE come from the germline V gene. Trimming took off 2 bases at V and 0 bases at J, with 16 bases between the two ends. CDR3 nucleotide sequence: TGTGCCAGCAGCTTAAGTCTGCGGTCTACTAGCACAGATACGCAGTATTTT. It encodes CASSLSLRSTSTDTQYF.

The chain recombines TRBV7-3 with TRBJ2-2; the D gene is possibly TRBD1 (5 bases). The germline gives CDR1 SGHTA, CDR2 FQGTGA. V lost 2 bases to trimming and J lost 6 bases, with 10 bases between them. The CDR3 runs 14 residues. CDR3 nucleotide sequence: TGTGCCAGCAGCTTAGCAACAGGTCCCGGGGAGCTGTTTTTT. Translating gives CASSLATGPGELFF.

This chain links TRBV6-1 with TRBJ1-2; TRBD1 matches 10 bases. Germline trimming cut 2 bases from V and 1 base from J; bases unmatched to any gene: 7. This CDR3 region has 17 residues. From germline, CDR1 is MNHNS and CDR2 SASEGT. CDR3 nucleotide sequence: TGTGCCAGCAGTGAACCAATCGGGACAGGGGTTAACTATGGCTACACCTTC. It encodes CASSEPIGTGVNYGYTF.

This chain joins TRBV25-1 and TRBJ1-2; TRBD1 is a possible D gene (5 bases). The CDR3 is 12 amino acids. Germline V gene lookup returns CDR1 MGHDK and CDR2 SYGVNS. V lost 4 bases and J 7 bases, leaving 10 bases between the germline ends. The CDR3 loop is CASSGGTGGYTF. The CDR3 coding sequence is TGTGCCAGCAGTGGGGGGACGGGTGGCTACACCTTC.

The rearrangement joins TRBV6-5 to TRBJ2-3; 8 bases align to TRBD1. CDR1 is MNHEY, CDR2 SVGAGI, per germline. Trimming removed 5 bases from V and 2 bases from J; junction bases left unmatched: 6. The CDR3 spans 15 residues. The CDR3 region has the DNA TGTGCCAGCAGTAACGGACAGGGCTACACAGATACGCAGTATTTT. Translating it yields CASSNGQGYTDTQYF.

This chain links TRBV29-1 with TRBJ1-2; TRBD1 is a possible D gene (5 bases). V was trimmed by 5 bases and J by 7 bases, leaving 14 bases between them. Germline CDR1 and CDR2: SQVTM and ANQGSEA. The CDR3 is made up of 12 amino acids. CDR3 protein: CSVHSGMSGYTF. The DNA of the CDR3 is TGCAGCGTTCACTCAGGGATGAGTGGCTACACCTTC.